This entry concerns a single T cell receptor (beta chain). Its antigen is still unknown. The data were obtained in a study of metastatic and nonmetastatic thyroid tumors. Study-wide context: Repertoire data that came from the blood and tumor or nodule tissue of malignant and benign thyroid patients were compared. Points from the study as a whole: The reported finding was significantly higher TCR beta diversity in malignant thyroid tumors relative to benign nodules, in blood and tumor.

Trimming shortened V by 6 bases and J by 2 bases, and 12 bases separated the two germline ends. This CDR3 contains 14 residues. Germline assignment: CDR1 MNHNS and CDR2 SASEGT. No patient received treatment before thyroid surgery. Original methodology: Clinicopathological groups of papillary thyroid cancer showed CDR3 differences that were used to build a distant-metastasis classifier. MiXCR reprocessed the PCR reads for TCRdb. These V and J calls rely on TCRdb rather than the paper's analysis. Of fewer than 40,000 clones listed, about 25% were seen once; the top ten hold less than 9.5%. This TCR was sampled from a female donor with papillary thyroid cancer or a benign thyroid nodule (not recorded which). Some clones in this sample may be carry-over from other donors' samples. Source material: blood. The gene calls are TRBV6-1 and TRBJ2-3, with D perhaps matching TRBD1 or TRBD2 (5 bases each). CDR3 coding DNA: TGTGCCAGCAGGGGGGAGACCTACACAGATACGCAGTATTTT. It yields the protein CASRGETYTDTQYF.